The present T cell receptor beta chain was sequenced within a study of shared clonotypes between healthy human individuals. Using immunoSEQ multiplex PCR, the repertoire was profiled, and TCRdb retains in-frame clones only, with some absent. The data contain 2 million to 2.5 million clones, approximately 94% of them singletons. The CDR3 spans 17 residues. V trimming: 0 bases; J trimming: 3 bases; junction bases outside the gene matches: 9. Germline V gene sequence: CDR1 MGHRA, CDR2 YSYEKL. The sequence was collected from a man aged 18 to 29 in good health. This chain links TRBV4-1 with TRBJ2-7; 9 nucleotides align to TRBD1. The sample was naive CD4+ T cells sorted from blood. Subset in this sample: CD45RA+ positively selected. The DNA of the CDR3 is TGCGCCAGCAGCCAAGAAAATGGAGGGGACAGGGACTACGAGCAGTACTTC. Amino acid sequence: CASSQENGGDRDYEQYF.